These 10 T cell receptor beta chains came from one sample sequenced in a study of technical replicates of blood from four donors. Sequencing was performed with immunoSEQ multiplex PCR; in TCRdb, only in-frame clones are kept and a portion is missing. Of fewer than 85,000 clones in the sample, 80% to 95% were seen once. What was sequenced was T cells isolated from PBMCs. Source of these receptors: a human donor in good health.

This clone was recorded only once. The chain is built from TRBV4-2 and TRBJ1-1, with no clear D. This CDR3 has 15 amino acids. Per the germline V gene, CDR1 is LGHNA and CDR2 is YNFKEQ. Trimming pared 4 bases from V and 6 bases from J, leaving 18 bases between. The CDR3 here is CASSLPPSGVAEAFF. DNA for the CDR3: TGTGCCAGCAGCCTACCCCCTTCCGGGGTCGCTGAAGCTTTCTTT.

The J gene is TRBJ2-1, the V gene TRBV9, with TRBD2 matching 10 bases. From germline, CDR1 is SGDLS and CDR2 YYNGEE. The CDR3 has 13 residues. The V gene end was trimmed by 7 bases and the J gene end by 7 bases; junction bases not matched to a gene: 5. The CDR3 sequence: CASQREGGNEQFF. The CDR3 coding sequence is TGTGCCAGCCAGCGGGAGGGCGGGAATGAGCAGTTCTTC.

V is TRBV9 and J is TRBJ2-1, with unresolved D. This CDR3 region has 12 residues. Deletions cut 4 bases from V and 5 bases from J, with 7 bases between. CDR1 and CDR2 (germline): SGDLS, YYNGEE. This CDR3 is CASSPQNNEQFF. The CDR3 DNA is TGTGCCAGCAGCCCCCAGAACAATGAGCAGTTCTTC.

The chain joins TRBV19 to TRBJ1-2; no definite D call. The V gene lost 9 bases and the J gene lost 4 bases, with 15 bases spanning the gap. There are 13 residues in the CDR3. Germline V gene lookup returns CDR1 LNHDA and CDR2 SQIVND (reference sequence). The DNA of the CDR3 is TGTGCCAGCCACTCACGGGTCGTCTATGGCTACACCTTC. Amino acid sequence: CASHSRVVYGYTF.

This chain links TRBV7-2 with TRBJ2-7; D perhaps matches TRBD1 (5 bases). There are 14 residues in the CDR3. Germline CDR1 is SGHTA and CDR2 is FQGNSA. V lost 2 bases to trimming and J lost 7 bases, with 15 bases between them. The DNA of the CDR3 is TGTGCCAGCAGCTTAAATATGGGGCGAGAGGAGCAGTACTTC. The encoded protein is CASSLNMGREEQYF.

CDR3 sequence reads: CASVPMGTGEYQPQHF. Here the CDR3 DNA reads TGTGCCAGCGTGCCCATGGGGACAGGGGAGTATCAGCCCCAGCATTTT. The chain employs TRBV28 and TRBJ1-5; the match to TRBD1 covers 10 bases. V trimming: 8 bases; J trimming: 5 bases; junction bases outside the gene matches: 12. CDR1 MDHEN and CDR2 SYDVKM come from the germline V gene. This CDR3 contains 16 residues.

This chain joins TRBV12-2 and TRBJ1-2; the table's D call, TRBD1, has no DNA check behind it. TRBV12-2 is designated a pseudogene. CDR3 length: 16 residues. The chain's CDR3 is CASRLGGQGANYGYTF. In DNA form, the CDR3 reads TGTGCAAGTCGCTTAGGAGGACAGGGGGCCAACTATGGCTACACCTTC.

V and J are TRBV25-1 and TRBJ1-1; unclear D gene. CDR1 is MGHDK and CDR2 is SYGVNS in the germline V gene. The CDR3 runs to 12 residues. V was clipped by 7 bases and J by 6 bases, with 12 bases between them. The CDR3 loop reads CASNEDGAEAFF. The CDR3 region has the DNA TGTGCCAGCAACGAGGATGGCGCTGAAGCTTTCTTT.

V and J are TRBV4-1 and TRBJ2-1; D is unclear. Germline lookup yields CDR1 MGHRA and CDR2 YSYEKL. The CDR3 runs to 12 residues. Trimming left V 0 bases short and J 8 bases short, with 5 bases between. This CDR3 reads CASSQDIHEQFF. The CDR3 DNA reads TGCGCCAGCAGCCAAGATATCCATGAGCAGTTCTTC.

This chain connects TRBV2 to TRBJ1-1; TRBD1 aligns across 7 bases. J lost 6 bases, V lost 6 bases, and 10 bases had no gene match. The CDR3 loop spans 14 amino acids. Per germline, CDR1 SNHLY and CDR2 FYNNEI. The DNA of the CDR3 is TGTGCCAGCAGAAGAGAACAGGGGTGGCCTGAAGCTTTCTTT. Amino acids: CASRREQGWPEAFF.